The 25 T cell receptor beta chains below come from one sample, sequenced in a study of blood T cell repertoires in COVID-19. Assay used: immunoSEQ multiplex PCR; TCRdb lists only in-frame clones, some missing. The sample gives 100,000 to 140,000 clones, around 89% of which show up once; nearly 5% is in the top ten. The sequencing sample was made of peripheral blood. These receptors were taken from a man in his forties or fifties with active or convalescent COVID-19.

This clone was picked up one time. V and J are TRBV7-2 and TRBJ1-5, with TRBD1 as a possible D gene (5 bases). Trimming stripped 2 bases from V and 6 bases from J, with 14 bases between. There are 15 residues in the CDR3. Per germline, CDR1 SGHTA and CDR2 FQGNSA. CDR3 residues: CASSLLGQGGQPQHF. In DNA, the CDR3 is TGTGCCAGCAGCTTACTCGGGCAGGGAGGTCAGCCCCAGCATTTT. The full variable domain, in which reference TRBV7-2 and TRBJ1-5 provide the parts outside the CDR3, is GAGVSQSPSNKVTEKGKDVELRCDPISGHTALYWYRQSLGQGLEFLIYFQGNSAPDKSGLPSDRFSAERTGGSVSTLTIQRTQQEDSAVYLCASSLLGQGGQPQHFGDGTRLSIL.

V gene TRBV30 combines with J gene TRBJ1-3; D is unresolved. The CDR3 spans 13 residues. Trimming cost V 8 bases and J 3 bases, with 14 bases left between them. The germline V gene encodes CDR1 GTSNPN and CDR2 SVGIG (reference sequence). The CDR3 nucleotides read TGTGCCCACGGGTCGTGGGTTGGAAACACCATATATTTT. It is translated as CAHGSWVGNTIYF.

The CDR3 sequence: CASRRDRGAAFF. Here the CDR3 DNA reads TGTGCCAGCAGGAGGGACAGGGGTGCAGCTTTCTTT. The chain couples TRBV6-5 to TRBJ1-1, with 10 bases identical to TRBD1. Germline V gene data show CDR1 as MNHEY and CDR2 as SVGAGI. Trimming at V came to 6 bases and at J to 10 bases, leaving 5 bases not matched to a gene. This CDR3 spans 12 amino acids.

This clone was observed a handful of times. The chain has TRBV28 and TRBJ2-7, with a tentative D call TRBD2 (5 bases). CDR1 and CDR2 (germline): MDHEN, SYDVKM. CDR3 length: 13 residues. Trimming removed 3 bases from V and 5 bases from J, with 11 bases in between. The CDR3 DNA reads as TGTGCCAGCAGTTTCGGGGTCGTCAACGAGCAGTACTTC. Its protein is CASSFGVVNEQYF.

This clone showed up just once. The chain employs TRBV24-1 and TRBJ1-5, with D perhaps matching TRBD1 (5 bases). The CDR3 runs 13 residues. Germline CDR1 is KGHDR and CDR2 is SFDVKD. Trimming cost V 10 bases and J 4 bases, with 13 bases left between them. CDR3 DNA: TGTGCCACATCTCGACAGCCTAATCAGCCCCAGCATTTT. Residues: CATSRQPNQPQHF.

The CDR3 spells CASSPPSGLMNTEAFF. The CDR3 DNA reads TGTGCCAGCTCACCACCGTCGGGACTTATGAACACTGAAGCTTTCTTT. The chain joins TRBV18 to TRBJ1-1; D is perhaps TRBD1 (5 bases). The CDR3 loop spans 16 amino acids. V was clipped by 0 bases and J by 0 bases, with 11 bases between them. Germline-derived CDR1 and CDR2 are KGHSH and LQKENI.

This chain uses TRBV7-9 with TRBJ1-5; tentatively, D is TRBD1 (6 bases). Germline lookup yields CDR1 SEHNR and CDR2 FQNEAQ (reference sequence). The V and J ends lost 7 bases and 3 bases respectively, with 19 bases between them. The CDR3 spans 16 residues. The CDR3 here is CASTSGALVNNQPQHF. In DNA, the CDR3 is TGTGCCAGCACCTCAGGGGCCCTTGTCAACAATCAGCCCCAGCATTTT.

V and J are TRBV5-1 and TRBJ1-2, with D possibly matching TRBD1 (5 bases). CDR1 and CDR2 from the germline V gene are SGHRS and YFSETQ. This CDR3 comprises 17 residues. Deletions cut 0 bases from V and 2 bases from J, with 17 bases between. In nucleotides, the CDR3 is TGCGCCAGCAGCTTGGAGATTACCGGGACTTTAAACTATGGCTACACCTTC. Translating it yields CASSLEITGTLNYGYTF. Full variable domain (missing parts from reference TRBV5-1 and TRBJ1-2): KAGVTQTPRYLIKTRGQQVTLSCSPISGHRSVSWYQQTPGQGLQFLFEYFSETQRNKGNFPGRFSGRQFSNSRSEMNVSTLELGDSALYLCASSLEITGTLNYGYTFGSGTRLTVV.

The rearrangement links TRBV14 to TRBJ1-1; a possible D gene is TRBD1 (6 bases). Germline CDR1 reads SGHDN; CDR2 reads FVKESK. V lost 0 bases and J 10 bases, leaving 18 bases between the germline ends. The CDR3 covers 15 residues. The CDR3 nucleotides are TGTGCCAGCAGCCAAGATCGGGGGGCCAGTCACAGAGCTTTCTTT. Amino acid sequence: CASSQDRGASHRAFF. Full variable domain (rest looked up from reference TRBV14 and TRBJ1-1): EAGVTQFPSHSVIEKGQTVTLRCDPISGHDNLYWYRRVMGKEIKFLLHFVKESKQDESGMPNNRFLAERTGGTYSTLKVQPAELEDSGVYFCASSQDRGASHRAFFGQGTRLTVV.

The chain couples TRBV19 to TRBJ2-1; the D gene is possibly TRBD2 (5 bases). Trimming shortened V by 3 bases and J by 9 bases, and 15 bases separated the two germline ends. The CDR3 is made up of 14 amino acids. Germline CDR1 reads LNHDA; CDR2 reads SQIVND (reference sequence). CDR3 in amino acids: CASSMGLQEGEQFF. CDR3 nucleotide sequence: TGTGCCAGTAGTATGGGCCTACAAGAGGGTGAGCAGTTCTTC.

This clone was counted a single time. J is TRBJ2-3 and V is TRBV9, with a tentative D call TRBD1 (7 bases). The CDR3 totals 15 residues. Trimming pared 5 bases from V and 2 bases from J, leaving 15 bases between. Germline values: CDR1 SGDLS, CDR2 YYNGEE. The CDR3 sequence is CASSAQGGPTDTQYF. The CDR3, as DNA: TGTGCCAGCAGTGCTCAGGGGGGCCCCACAGATACGCAGTATTTT.

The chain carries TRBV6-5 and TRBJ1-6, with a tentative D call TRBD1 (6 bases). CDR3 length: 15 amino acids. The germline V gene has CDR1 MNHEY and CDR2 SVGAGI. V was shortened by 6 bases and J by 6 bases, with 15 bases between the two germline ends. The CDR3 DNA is TGTGCCAGCAGCCAGGGACACCCAACTAATTCACCCCTCCACTTT. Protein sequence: CASSQGHPTNSPLHF.

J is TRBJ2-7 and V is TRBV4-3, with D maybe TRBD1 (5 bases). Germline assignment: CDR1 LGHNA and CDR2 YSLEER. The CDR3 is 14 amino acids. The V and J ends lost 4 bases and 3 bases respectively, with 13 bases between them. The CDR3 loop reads CASSPAGAGYEQYF. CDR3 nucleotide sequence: TGCGCCAGCAGCCCAGCTGGGGCAGGCTACGAGCAGTACTTC.

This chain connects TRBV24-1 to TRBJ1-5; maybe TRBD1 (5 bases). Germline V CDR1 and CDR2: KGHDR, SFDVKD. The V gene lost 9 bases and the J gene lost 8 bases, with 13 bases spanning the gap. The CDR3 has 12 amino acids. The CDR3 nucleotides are TGTGCCACCGGGAGTTGGGGGGAGCCCCAGCATTTT. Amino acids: CATGSWGEPQHF.

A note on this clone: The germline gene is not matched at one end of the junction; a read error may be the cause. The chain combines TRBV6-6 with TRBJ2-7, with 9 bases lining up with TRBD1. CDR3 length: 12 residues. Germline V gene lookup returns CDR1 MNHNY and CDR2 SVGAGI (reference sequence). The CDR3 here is CASSSGTGQLGF. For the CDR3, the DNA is TGTGCCAGCAGTTCAGGGACAGGGCAACTGGGCTTC.

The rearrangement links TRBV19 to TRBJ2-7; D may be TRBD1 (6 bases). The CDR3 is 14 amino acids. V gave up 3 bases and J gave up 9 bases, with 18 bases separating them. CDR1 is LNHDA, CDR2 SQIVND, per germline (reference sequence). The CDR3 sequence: CASSIGSMIGGQYF. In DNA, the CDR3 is TGTGCCAGTAGTATTGGGAGTATGATAGGGGGGCAGTACTTC.

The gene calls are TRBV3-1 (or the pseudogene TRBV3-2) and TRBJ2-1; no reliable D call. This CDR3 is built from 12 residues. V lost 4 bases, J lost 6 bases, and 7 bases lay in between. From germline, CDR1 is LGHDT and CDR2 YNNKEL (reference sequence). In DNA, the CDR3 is TGTGCCAGCAGCCCATACGGCAATGAGCAGTTCTTC. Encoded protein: CASSPYGNEQFF.

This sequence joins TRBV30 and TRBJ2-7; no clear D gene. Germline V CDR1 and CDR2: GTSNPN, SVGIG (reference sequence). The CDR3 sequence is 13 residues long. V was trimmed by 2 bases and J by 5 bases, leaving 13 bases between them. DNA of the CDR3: TGTGCCTGGAGTTTCCTCCTAACGAACGAGCAGTACTTC. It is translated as CAWSFLLTNEQYF.

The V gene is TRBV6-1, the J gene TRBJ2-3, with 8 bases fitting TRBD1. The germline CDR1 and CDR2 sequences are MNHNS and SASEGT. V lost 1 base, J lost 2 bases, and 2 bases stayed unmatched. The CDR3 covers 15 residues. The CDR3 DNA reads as TGTGCCAGCAGTGAAGGGACAGGGTCCACAGATACGCAGTATTTT. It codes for CASSEGTGSTDTQYF.

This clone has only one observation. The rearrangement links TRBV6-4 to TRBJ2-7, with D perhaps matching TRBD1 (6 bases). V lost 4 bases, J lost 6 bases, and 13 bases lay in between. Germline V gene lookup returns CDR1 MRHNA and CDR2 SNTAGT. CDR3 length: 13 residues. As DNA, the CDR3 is TGTGCCAGCAGTGCCGAACAGGGTGGCGAGCAGTACTTC. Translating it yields CASSAEQGGEQYF.

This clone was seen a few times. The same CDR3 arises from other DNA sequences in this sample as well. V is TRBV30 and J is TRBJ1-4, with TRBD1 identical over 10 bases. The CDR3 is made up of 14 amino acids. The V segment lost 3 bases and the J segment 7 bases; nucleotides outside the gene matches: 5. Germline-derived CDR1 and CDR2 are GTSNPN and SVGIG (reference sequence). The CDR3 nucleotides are TGTGCCTGGAGCCGAGACAGGGGGCCTGAAAAACTGTTTTTT. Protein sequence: CAWSRDRGPEKLFF.

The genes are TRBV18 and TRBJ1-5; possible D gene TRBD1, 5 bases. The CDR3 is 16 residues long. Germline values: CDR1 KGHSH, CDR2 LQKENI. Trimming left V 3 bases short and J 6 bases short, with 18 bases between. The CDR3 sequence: CASSPVPTAVSQPQHF. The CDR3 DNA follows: TGTGCCAGCTCACCTGTCCCGACAGCTGTTAGTCAGCCCCAGCATTTT.

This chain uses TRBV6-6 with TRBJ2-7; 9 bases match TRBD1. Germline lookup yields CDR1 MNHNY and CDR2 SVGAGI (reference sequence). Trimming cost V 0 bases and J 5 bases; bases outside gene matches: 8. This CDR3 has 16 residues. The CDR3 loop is CASSYSIGTGNNEQYF. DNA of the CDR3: TGTGCCAGCAGTTACTCGATAGGGACAGGGAACAACGAGCAGTACTTC.

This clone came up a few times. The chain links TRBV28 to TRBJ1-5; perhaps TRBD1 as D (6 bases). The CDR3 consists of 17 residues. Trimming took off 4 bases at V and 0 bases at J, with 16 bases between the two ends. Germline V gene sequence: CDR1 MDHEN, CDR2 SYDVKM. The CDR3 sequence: CASSSTGIRSSNQPQHF. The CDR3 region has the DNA TGTGCCAGCAGTTCCACAGGGATCCGGAGTAGCAATCAGCCCCAGCATTTT.

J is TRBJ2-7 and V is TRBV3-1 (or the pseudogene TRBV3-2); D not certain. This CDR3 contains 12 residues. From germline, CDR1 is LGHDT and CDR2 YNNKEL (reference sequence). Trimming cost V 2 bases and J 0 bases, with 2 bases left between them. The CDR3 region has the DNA TGTGCCAGCAGCCAACTCTCCTACGAGCAGTACTTC. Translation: CASSQLSYEQYF.